This record concerns one T cell receptor (beta chain) sequence. The table lists this clonotype with a few counts. The target of this receptor is not known. Base qualities are not recorded, but no much larger clone differs from it by a single base. The library was prepared using 5' RACE. TCRdb records NextSeq 500 as the sequencer. To correct for sequencing error and PCR bias, the TCR library protocol tagged individual cDNA molecules with unique molecular identifiers. Both TCR alpha and beta chains were sequenced, and tight co-correlation was observed between alpha and beta sequence abundances in each sample. The study's own analysis went as follows. Decombinator V4 was used to annotate TCR sequences for V gene, J gene and CDR3. TCRs were defined as expanded if a significant change between any two time points was detected under a Poisson model with p below 0.0001. TCR abundances were normalised to the total number of TCRs sequenced per sample and were expressed as counts per million. TRAV1-2 paired with TRAJ12, TRAJ20 or TRAJ33 defined MAIT TCRs, while TRAV10 paired with TRAJ18 defined iNKT TCRs. VDJdb, accessed on 1 November 2021, was searched for TCRs annotated for CMV, EBV and SARS-CoV-2, and TCRs annotated for more than one antigen were excluded. Using fastp at Q25 and MiXCR, TCRdb reprocessed the public reads and kept productive beta chains. Identical CDR3 proteins give one entry, which carries the most common genes and DNA. TCRdb's processing, not the study's, gives the V and J calls here. This sample has 39,000 or so distinct CDR3 sequences in its table, and around 6% of those were observed once. The ten largest clonotypes hold approximately 4% of the sample.

This was a case-control study nested in a cohort of healthcare workers in London, UK, who had nasopharyngeal swab PCR tests and blood samples taken every week. Healthcare workers were recruited during the week of the UK lockdown, between 23 and 31 March 2020, and followed weekly for up to about 15 weeks. These data belong to a study of early T cells in non-severe SARS-CoV-2 infection (dated by TCRdb to about 2021). Regarding the research as a whole: Because TCR sequencing was done on bulk RNA from unsorted whole blood, the alpha and beta chains could not be paired.

From cysteine to phenylalanine, the CDR3 is 11 amino acids long. Solely the CDR3 DNA is kept, with 33 bases framed from the first base. Cut back by 4 bases and 6 bases, the V and J ends lie 7 bases apart. As encoded in the germline V gene, CDR1 is ENHRY while CDR2 is SYGVKD. Overall study outcomes, separate from this receptor: VDJdb matching was skewed toward anti-spike CD8 responses and likely underestimated virus-specific expansions by missing private and CD4 specificities.

The chain was built from TRBV10-3 and TRBJ2-7; the D segment could be TRBD2, given 5 matching bases. The sequencing here drew on whole blood, taken at baseline. The TCR comes from an adult who was a healthcare worker with PCR-confirmed SARS-CoV-2 infection or an uninfected control (not recorded which). The DNA sequence is given as TGTGCCATCAGTGGGGGAGCCGAGCAGTACTTC. Its protein is CAISGGAEQYF.